The 5 T cell receptor beta chains in this list originate from one sample, sequenced in a study of blood T cell repertoires in COVID-19. Sequenced by immunoSEQ multiplex PCR; TCRdb stores in-frame clones only, minus some. Altogether 65,000 to 75,000 clones are present, approximately 91% being singletons, with the ten largest covering about an eighth. Sequencing was performed on peripheral blood. These receptors were obtained from a human donor with active COVID-19. The donor label of this sample is uncertain.

V gene TRBV10-3 combines with J gene TRBJ2-7; 13 positions match TRBD2. The CDR3 has 16 amino acids. V shed 8 bases and J 3 bases; nucleotides not matched to a gene: 10. The V gene's germline CDR1 is ENHRY and CDR2 SYGVKD. Here the CDR3 reads CAIGGLAGTKNYEQYF. In nucleotides, the CDR3 is TGTGCCATCGGGGGACTAGCGGGGACGAAGAACTACGAGCAGTACTTC.

The V call is TRBV5-8, the J call TRBJ2-2, with 10 bases aligning to TRBD2. The V segment lost 2 bases and the J segment 4 bases; nucleotides outside the gene matches: 5. CDR1 is SGHTS and CDR2 is YDEGEE in the germline V gene. This CDR3 region has 16 residues. The CDR3, as DNA: TGTGCCAGCAGCTTCGAGACTAGCGGGTTCACCGGGGAGCTGTTTTTT. This translates into CASSFETSGFTGELFF.

The chain combines TRBV6-2 or TRBV6-3 with TRBJ1-1; D is possibly TRBD1 (6 bases). This CDR3 has 15 amino acids. Germline V gene sequence: CDR1 MNHEY, CDR2 SVGEGT. Trimming took off 5 bases at V and 3 bases at J, with 16 bases between the two ends. CDR3 DNA sequence: TGTGCCAGCAGTCTCGGCAGGGGAAGGGACACTGAAGCTTTCTTT. Its protein is CASSLGRGRDTEAFF.

The chain couples TRBV28 to TRBJ2-1, with D possibly TRBD2 on 7 matching bases. Germline V gene lookup returns CDR1 MDHEN and CDR2 SYDVKM. Trimming cost V 6 bases and J 4 bases, with 19 bases left between them. This CDR3 is 16 amino acids long. CDR3 nucleotides: TGTGCCAGCAGCCCTTTGGGAGGGGGGACATACAATGAGCAGTTCTTC. Its translation is CASSPLGGGTYNEQFF.

The genes are TRBV14 and TRBJ2-1, with D maybe TRBD2 (6 bases). Trimming shortened V by 4 bases and J by 9 bases, and 25 bases separated the two germline ends. The germline CDR1 and CDR2 sequences are SGHDN and FVKESK. This CDR3 comprises 17 residues. CDR3 sequence (DNA): TGTGCCAGCAGCCGCTCCTTGGTAGCGGCTACATCTGGTGAGCAGTTCTTC. Protein: CASSRSLVAATSGEQFF.